This T cell receptor beta chain was observed in a study of patients and donors after allogeneic stem cell transplantation. A single record per CDR3 protein comes from TCRdb applying MiXCR to the RT-PCR reads. The data hold 800,000 to 1,000,000 distinct CDR3 sequences, with about a sixth observed a single time. This clonotype was observed many times. Germline V gives CDR1 SGDLS, CDR2 YYNGEE. V lost 0 bases, J lost 8 bases, and 20 bases lay in between. This CDR3 spans 16 amino acids. The source is a human donor who was either an allogeneic HSCT recipient or a stem cell or donor lymphocyte infusion donor (not recorded which). It is not recorded whose cells these are; they may come from a transplant donor. Material for sequencing was blood, either unsorted or a sorted T cell fraction (not recorded which). The gene calls are TRBV9 and TRBJ1-2; D gene ambiguous. In DNA form, the CDR3 reads TGTGCCAGCAGCGTAGGGCACAACTCCCCATTGGAGGGCTACACCTTC. It yields the protein CASSVGHNSPLEGYTF.